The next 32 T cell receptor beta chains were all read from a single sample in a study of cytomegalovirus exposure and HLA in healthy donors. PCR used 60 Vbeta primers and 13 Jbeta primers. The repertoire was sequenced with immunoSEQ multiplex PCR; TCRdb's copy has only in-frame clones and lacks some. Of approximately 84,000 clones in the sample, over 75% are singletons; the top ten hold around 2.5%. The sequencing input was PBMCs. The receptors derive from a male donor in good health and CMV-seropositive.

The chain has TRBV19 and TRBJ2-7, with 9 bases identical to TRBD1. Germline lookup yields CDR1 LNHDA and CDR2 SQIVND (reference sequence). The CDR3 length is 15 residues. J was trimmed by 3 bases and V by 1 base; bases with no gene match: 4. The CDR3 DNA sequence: TGTGCCAGTAGTATAGCCGGACAGGGGCTCTACGAGCAGTACTTC. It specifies CASSIAGQGLYEQYF.

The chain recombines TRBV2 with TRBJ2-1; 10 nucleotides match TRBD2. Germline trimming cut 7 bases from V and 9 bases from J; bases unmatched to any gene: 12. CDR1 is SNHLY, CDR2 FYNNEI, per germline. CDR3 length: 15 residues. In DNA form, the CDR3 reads TGTGCCAGCACCCAGGGAGCGGGAGGGCCTGGTGAGCAGTTCTTC. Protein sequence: CASTQGAGGPGEQFF. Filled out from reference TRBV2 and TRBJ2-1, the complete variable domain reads EPEVTQTPSHQVTQMGQEVILRCVPISNHLYFYWYRQILGQKVEFLVSFYNNEISEKSEIFDDQFSVERPDGSNFTLKIRSTKLEDSAMYFCASTQGAGGPGEQFFGPGTRLTVL.

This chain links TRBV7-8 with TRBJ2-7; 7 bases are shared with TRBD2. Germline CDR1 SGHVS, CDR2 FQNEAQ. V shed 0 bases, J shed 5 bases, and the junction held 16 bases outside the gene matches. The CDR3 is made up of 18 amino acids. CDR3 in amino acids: CASSLARFLGEGNHEQYF. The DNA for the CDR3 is TGTGCCAGCAGCTTAGCGCGGTTTTTGGGGGAGGGAAACCACGAGCAGTACTTC.

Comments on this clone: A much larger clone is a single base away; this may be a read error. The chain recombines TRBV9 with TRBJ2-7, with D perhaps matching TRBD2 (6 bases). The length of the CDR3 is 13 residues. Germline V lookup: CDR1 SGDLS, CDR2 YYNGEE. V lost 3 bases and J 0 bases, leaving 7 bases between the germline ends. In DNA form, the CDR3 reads TGTGCCAGCAGCGCTAGCGACTCCTACGAGCAGTACTTC. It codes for CASSASDSYEQYF. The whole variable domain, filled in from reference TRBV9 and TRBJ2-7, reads DSGVTQTPKHLITATGQRVTLRCSPRSGDLSVYWYQQSLDQGLQFLIQYYNGEERAKGNILERFSAQQFPDLHSELNLSSLELGDSALYFCASSASDSYEQYFGPGTRLTVT.

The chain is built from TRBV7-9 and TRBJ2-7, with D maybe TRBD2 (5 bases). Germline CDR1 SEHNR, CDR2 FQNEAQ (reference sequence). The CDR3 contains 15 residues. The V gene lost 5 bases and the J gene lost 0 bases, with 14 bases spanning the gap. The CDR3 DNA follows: TGTGCCAGCAGCGAGCCTAGCAGTAGCTCCTACGAGCAGTACTTC. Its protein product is CASSEPSSSSYEQYF.

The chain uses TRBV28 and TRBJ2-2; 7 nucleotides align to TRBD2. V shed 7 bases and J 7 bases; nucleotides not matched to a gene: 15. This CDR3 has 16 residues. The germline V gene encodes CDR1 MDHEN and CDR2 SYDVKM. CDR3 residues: CASIFRAGRGGGELFF. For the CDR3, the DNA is TGTGCCAGCATTTTCCGAGCGGGGAGGGGTGGCGGGGAGCTGTTTTTT.

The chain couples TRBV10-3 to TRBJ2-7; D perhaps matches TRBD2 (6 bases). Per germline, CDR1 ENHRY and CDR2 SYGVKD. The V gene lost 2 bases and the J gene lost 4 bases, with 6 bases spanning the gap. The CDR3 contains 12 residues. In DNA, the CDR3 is TGTGCCATCAGTGAGGGGGGGTACGAGCAGTACTTC. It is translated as CAISEGGYEQYF.

The CDR3 region has the DNA TGTGCCAGCAGCAAGAAGACAGGGTGGTTGCAGCCCCAGCATTTT. This sequence encodes CASSKKTGWLQPQHF. The gene calls are TRBV7-2 and TRBJ1-5; 7 nucleotides align to TRBD1. V was pared by 5 bases and J by 7 bases, with 11 bases of the junction left unmatched. This CDR3 is 15 amino acids long. The germline gives CDR1 SGHTA, CDR2 FQGNSA. Full variable domain (remainder filled in from reference TRBV7-2 and TRBJ1-5): GAGVSQSPSNKVTEKGKDVELRCDPISGHTALYWYRQSLGQGLEFLIYFQGNSAPDKSGLPSDRFSAERTGGSVSTLTIQRTQQEDSAVYLCASSKKTGWLQPQHFGDGTRLSIL.

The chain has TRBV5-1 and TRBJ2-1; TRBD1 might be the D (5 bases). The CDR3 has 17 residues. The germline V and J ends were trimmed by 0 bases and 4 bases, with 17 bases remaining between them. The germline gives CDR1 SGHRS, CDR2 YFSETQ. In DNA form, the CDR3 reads TGCGCCAGCAGCTTGGAGTTGGTGGGTCAGGGTTACAATGAGCAGTTCTTC. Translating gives CASSLELVGQGYNEQFF.

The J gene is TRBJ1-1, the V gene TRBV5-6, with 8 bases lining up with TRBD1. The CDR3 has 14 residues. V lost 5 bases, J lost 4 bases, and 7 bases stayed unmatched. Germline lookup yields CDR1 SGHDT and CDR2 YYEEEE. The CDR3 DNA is TGTGCCAGCAGGAAACAGGGGGTGGTCACTGAAGCTTTCTTT. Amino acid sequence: CASRKQGVVTEAFF.

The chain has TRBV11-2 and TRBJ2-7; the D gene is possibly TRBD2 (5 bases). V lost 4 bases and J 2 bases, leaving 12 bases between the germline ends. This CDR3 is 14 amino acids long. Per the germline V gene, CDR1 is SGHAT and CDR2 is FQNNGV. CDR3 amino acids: CASSSNLATYEQYF. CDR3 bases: TGTGCCAGCAGCTCAAATCTAGCTACCTACGAGCAGTACTTC.

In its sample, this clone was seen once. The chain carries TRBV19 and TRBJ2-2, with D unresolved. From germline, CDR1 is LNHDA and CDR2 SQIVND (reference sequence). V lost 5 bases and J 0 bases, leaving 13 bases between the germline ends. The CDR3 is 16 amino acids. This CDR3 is CASSPPRSANTGELFF. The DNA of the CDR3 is TGTGCCAGTAGTCCTCCTAGGTCCGCGAACACCGGGGAGCTGTTTTTT.

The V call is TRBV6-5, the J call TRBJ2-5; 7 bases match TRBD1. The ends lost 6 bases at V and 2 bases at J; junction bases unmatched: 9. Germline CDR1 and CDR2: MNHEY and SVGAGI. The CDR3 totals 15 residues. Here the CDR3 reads CASSFSGQYQETQYF. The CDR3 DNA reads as TGTGCCAGCAGCTTTTCGGGACAGTATCAAGAGACCCAGTACTTC.

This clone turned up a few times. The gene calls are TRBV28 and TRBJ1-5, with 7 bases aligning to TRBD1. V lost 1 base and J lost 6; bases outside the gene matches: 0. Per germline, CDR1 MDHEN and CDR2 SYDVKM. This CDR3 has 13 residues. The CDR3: CASSLSGGQPQHF. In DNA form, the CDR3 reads TGTGCCAGCAGTTTATCAGGGGGTCAGCCCCAGCATTTT.

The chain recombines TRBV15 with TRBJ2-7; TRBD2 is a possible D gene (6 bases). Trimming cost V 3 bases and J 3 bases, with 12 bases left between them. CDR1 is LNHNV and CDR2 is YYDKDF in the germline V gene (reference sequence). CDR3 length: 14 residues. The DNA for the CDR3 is TGTGCCACCAGCAGGGGACTTTCGAGCTACGAGCAGTACTTC. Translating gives CATSRGLSSYEQYF.

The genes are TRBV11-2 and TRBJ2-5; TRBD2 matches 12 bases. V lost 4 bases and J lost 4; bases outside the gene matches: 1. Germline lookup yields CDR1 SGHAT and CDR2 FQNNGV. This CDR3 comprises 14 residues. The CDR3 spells CASSSGLAGETQYF. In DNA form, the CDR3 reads TGTGCCAGCAGCTCGGGACTAGCGGGAGAGACCCAGTACTTC.

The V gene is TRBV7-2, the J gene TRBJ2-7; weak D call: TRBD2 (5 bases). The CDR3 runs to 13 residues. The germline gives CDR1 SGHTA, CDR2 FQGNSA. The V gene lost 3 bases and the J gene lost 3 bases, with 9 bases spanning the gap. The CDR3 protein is CASSLWTGYEQYF. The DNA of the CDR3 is TGTGCCAGCAGCTTGTGGACTGGCTACGAGCAGTACTTC.

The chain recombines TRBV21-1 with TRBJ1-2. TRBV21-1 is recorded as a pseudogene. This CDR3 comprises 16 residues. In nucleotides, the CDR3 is TGTGCCAGCAGCCTCGGCCGCGGGTGCCGCGGCTATGGCTACACCTTC. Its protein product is CASSLGRGCRGYGYTF.

CDR3: CASTWGQGSHEQYF. The DNA of the CDR3 is TGTGCCAGCACCTGGGGACAGGGGTCCCACGAGCAGTACTTC. V and J are TRBV2 and TRBJ2-7; 10 nucleotides align to TRBD1. The germline V gene has CDR1 SNHLY and CDR2 FYNNEI. J gave up 5 bases and V 7 bases, and 8 bases lay outside the gene matches. The CDR3 covers 14 residues.

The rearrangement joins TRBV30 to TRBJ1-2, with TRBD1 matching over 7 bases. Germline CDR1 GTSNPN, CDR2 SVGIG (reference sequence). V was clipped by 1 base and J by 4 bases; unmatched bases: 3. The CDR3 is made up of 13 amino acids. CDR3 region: CAWSEGQAYGYTF. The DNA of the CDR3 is TGTGCCTGGAGTGAAGGACAGGCCTATGGCTACACCTTC.

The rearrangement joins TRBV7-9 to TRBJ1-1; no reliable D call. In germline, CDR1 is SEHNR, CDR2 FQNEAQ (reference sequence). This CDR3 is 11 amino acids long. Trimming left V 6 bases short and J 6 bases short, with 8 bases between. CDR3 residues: CASSSSAEAFF. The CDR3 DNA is TGTGCCAGCAGTTCCTCGGCTGAAGCTTTCTTT.

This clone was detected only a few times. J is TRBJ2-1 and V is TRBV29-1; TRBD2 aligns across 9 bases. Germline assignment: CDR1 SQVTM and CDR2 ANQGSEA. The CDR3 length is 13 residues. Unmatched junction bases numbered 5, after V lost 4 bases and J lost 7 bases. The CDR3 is CSVGGRASNEQFF. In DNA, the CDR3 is TGCAGCGTTGGCGGGAGGGCCTCTAATGAGCAGTTCTTC.

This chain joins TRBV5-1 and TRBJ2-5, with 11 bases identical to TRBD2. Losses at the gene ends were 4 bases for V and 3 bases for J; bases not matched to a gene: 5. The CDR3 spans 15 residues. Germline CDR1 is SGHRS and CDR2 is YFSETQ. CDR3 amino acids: CASSAGTSGEETQYF. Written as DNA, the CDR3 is TGCGCCAGCAGCGCCGGGACTAGCGGTGAAGAGACCCAGTACTTC.

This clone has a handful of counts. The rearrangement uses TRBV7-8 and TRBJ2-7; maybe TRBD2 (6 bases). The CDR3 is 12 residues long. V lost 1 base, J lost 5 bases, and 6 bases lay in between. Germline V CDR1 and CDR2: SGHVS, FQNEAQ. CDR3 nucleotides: TGTGCCAGCAGCTTAGGCGGGGACGAGCAGTACTTC. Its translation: CASSLGGDEQYF.

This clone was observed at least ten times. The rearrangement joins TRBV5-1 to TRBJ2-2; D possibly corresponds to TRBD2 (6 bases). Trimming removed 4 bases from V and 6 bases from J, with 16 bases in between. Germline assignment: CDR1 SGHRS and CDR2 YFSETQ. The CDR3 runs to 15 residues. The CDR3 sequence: CASSPMGSGAGELFF. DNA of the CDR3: TGCGCCAGCAGCCCCATGGGTAGCGGCGCCGGGGAGCTGTTTTTT.

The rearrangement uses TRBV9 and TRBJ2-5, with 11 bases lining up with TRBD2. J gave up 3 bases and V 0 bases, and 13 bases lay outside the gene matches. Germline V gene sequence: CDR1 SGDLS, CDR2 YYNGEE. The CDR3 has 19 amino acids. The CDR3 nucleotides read TGTGCCAGCAGCGTAGCTAGTTGGTCTAGCGGGAGGCAGGAAGAGACCCAGTACTTC. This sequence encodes CASSVASWSSGRQEETQYF.

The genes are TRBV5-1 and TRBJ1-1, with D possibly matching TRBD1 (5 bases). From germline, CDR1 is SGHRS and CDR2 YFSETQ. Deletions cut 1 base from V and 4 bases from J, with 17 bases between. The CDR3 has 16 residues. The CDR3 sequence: CASSLIAGAGSTEAFF. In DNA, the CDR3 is TGCGCCAGCAGCTTGATCGCCGGGGCCGGGAGCACTGAAGCTTTCTTT.

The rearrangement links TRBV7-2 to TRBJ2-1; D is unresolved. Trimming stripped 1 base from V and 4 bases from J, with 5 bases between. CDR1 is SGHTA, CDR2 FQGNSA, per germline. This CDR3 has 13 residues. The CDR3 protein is CASSLGSYNEQFF. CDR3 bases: TGTGCCAGCAGCTTAGGTTCGTACAATGAGCAGTTCTTC.

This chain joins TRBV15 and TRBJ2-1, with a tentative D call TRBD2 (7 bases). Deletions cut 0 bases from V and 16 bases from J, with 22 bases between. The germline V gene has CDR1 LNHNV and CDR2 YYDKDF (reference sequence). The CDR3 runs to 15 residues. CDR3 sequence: CATSRDQRGGAAHFF. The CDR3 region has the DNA TGTGCCACCAGCAGAGATCAAAGGGGGGGTGCCGCCCACTTCTTC.

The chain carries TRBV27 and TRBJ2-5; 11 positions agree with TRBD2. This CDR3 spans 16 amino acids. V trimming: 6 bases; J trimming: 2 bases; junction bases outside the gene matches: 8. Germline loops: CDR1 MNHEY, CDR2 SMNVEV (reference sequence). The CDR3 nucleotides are TGTGCCAGCAGCCCAGGGACTAGCGGCTTACAAGAGACCCAGTACTTC. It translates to CASSPGTSGLQETQYF.

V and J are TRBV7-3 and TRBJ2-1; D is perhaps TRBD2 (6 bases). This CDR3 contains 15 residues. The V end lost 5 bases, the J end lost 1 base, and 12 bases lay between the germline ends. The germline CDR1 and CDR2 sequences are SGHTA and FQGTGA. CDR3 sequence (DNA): TGTGCCAGCAGCCGGATAGCGGATTCCTACAATGAGCAGTTCTTC. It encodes CASSRIADSYNEQFF.

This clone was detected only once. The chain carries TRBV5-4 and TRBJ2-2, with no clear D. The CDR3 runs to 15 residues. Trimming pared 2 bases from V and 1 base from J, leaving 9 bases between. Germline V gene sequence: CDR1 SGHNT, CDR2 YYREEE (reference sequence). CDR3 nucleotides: TGTGCCAGCAGCTTACTCGGCGGGAACACCGGGGAGCTGTTTTTT. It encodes CASSLLGGNTGELFF.